This is a list of T cell receptor beta chains from one sample in a study of identical twins. TCRdb redid the calling of the 5' RACE reads with MiXCR, one entry per CDR3 protein. The repertoire holds some 1,600,000 distinct CDR3 sequences, with around 29% as singletons. Material for sequencing was cord blood. Every receptor here comes from a newborn girl in good health. The CDR3 runs from the conserved cysteine through the conserved F or W. Fields, in order: V gene, J gene, CDR3 length, clone size, D gene, CDR3 protein, CDR3 DNA. The D gene is left open where the match is weak. Part of the rows lack a size; the others show once, few, many or a class for expanded clones.

v_gene: TRBV12-3/TRBV12-4
j_gene: TRBJ2-5
len: 13
abundance: .
d_gene: .
CDR3aa: CASSYAGDETQYF
CDR3nt: TGTGCCAGCAGTTATGCAGGGGATGAGACCCAGTACTTC

v_gene: TRBV27
j_gene: TRBJ2-7
len: 15
abundance: few
d_gene: .
CDR3aa: CASSPSSSGTLEQYF
CDR3nt: TGTGCCAGCAGTCCTTCGAGCTCCGGGACCCTCGAGCAGTACTTC

v_gene: TRBV20-1
j_gene: TRBJ1-1
len: 13
abundance: .
d_gene: TRBD1
CDR3aa: CSASPGTGVWAFF
CDR3nt: TGCAGTGCTAGCCCCGGGACAGGGGTATGGGCTTTCTTT

v_gene: TRBV27
j_gene: TRBJ1-5
len: 13
abundance: few
d_gene: TRBD1
CDR3aa: CASSPQGPAPQHF
CDR3nt: TGTGCCAGCAGTCCACAGGGGCCCGCGCCCCAGCATTTT

v_gene: TRBV27
j_gene: TRBJ2-1
len: 17
abundance: few
d_gene: TRBD2
CDR3aa: CASSPGTSGIGTIEQFF
CDR3nt: TGTGCCAGCAGTCCCGGGACTAGCGGGATAGGGACAATTGAGCAGTTCTTC

v_gene: TRBV14
j_gene: TRBJ1-2
len: 13
abundance: many
d_gene: TRBD1
CDR3aa: CASSQDRFYGYTF
CDR3nt: TGTGCCAGCAGTCAGGACAGGTTCTATGGCTACACCTTC

v_gene: TRBV28
j_gene: TRBJ2-7
len: 12
abundance: few
d_gene: .
CDR3aa: CATGTRAYEQYF
CDR3nt: TGTGCCACCGGGACGCGGGCTTACGAGCAGTACTTC

v_gene: TRBV28
j_gene: TRBJ2-5
len: 14
abundance: few
d_gene: TRBD2
CDR3aa: CAHTSTSAVGTQYF
CDR3nt: TGTGCCCACACATCCACTAGCGCGGTCGGGACCCAGTACTTC

v_gene: TRBV6-5
j_gene: TRBJ1-2
len: 13
abundance: many
d_gene: TRBD1
CDR3aa: CASNPRQGRGYTF
CDR3nt: TGTGCCAGCAATCCGCGACAGGGGAGAGGCTACACCTTC

v_gene: TRBV11-2
j_gene: TRBJ1-2
len: 15
abundance: .
d_gene: TRBD1
CDR3aa: CASSLSGGPYYGYTF
CDR3nt: TGTGCCAGCAGCTTATCAGGGGGCCCCTACTATGGCTACACCTTC

v_gene: TRBV5-1
j_gene: TRBJ2-1
len: 16
abundance: few
d_gene: .
CDR3aa: CASSLRERGAYNEQFF
CDR3nt: TGCGCCAGCAGCTTGCGGGAGAGAGGAGCCTACAATGAGCAGTTCTTC

v_gene: TRBV18
j_gene: TRBJ2-5
len: 16
abundance: .
d_gene: TRBD2
CDR3aa: CASSPGLAGAGNEQYF
CDR3nt: TGTGCCAGCTCACCAGGGCTAGCGGGGGCTGGCAATGAGCAGTACTTC

v_gene: TRBV2
j_gene: TRBJ2-5
len: 11
abundance: .
d_gene: TRBD2
CDR3aa: CAGGRTNEQYF
CDR3nt: TGCGCGGGGGGCCGGACCAATGAGCAGTACTTC

v_gene: TRBV20-1
j_gene: TRBJ1-2
len: 15
abundance: .
d_gene: .
CDR3aa: CSATIKMDVIGGYTF
CDR3nt: TGCAGTGCTACCATAAAGATGGACGTCATTGGGGGCTACACCTTC

v_gene: TRBV4-2
j_gene: TRBJ1-6
len: 16
abundance: few
d_gene: TRBD1
CDR3aa: CASSQEERQGYSPLHF
CDR3nt: TGTGCCAGCAGCCAAGAGGAGAGACAGGGTTATTCACCCCTCCACTTT

v_gene: TRBV20-1
j_gene: TRBJ2-1
len: 13
abundance: few
d_gene: .
CDR3aa: CSARRYSGNEQFF
CDR3nt: TGCAGTGCTAGGAGGTACTCCGGCAATGAGCAGTTCTTC

v_gene: TRBV14
j_gene: TRBJ1-1
len: 14
abundance: .
d_gene: TRBD1
CDR3aa: CASSYGTVRTEAFF
CDR3nt: TGTGCCAGCAGCTACGGGACAGTTCGGACTGAAGCTTTCTTT

v_gene: TRBV20-1
j_gene: TRBJ2-7
len: 14
abundance: .
d_gene: TRBD1
CDR3aa: CSADRGLVTYEQYF
CDR3nt: TGCAGTGCCGACAGGGGGCTAGTAACCTACGAGCAGTACTTC

v_gene: TRBV7-9
j_gene: TRBJ2-1
len: 18
abundance: .
d_gene: TRBD2
CDR3aa: CASSLLPSGSFSYNEQFF
CDR3nt: TGTGCCAGCAGCTTACTACCTAGCGGGTCCTTCTCCTACAATGAGCAGTTCTTC

v_gene: TRBV20-1
j_gene: TRBJ1-2
len: 12
abundance: few
d_gene: .
CDR3aa: CSARREHYGYTF
CDR3nt: TGCAGTGCTAGAAGGGAGCACTATGGCTACACCTTC

v_gene: TRBV2
j_gene: TRBJ2-3
len: 16
abundance: .
d_gene: TRBD2
CDR3aa: CASKATSGGFTDTQYF
CDR3nt: TGTGCCAGCAAGGCGACTAGCGGGGGATTCACAGATACGCAGTATTTT

v_gene: TRBV18
j_gene: TRBJ2-7
len: 15
abundance: .
d_gene: .
CDR3aa: CASSPPSAGLDEQYF
CDR3nt: TGTGCCAGCTCACCACCTAGCGCGGGGTTAGACGAGCAGTACTTC

v_gene: TRBV5-6
j_gene: TRBJ2-3
len: 18
abundance: .
d_gene: .
CDR3aa: CASSFSGSRGRGPDTQYF
CDR3nt: TGTGCCAGCAGCTTCTCGGGCTCACGAGGTAGGGGCCCAGATACGCAGTATTTT

v_gene: TRBV5-1
j_gene: TRBJ2-2
len: 14
abundance: .
d_gene: .
CDR3aa: CASSLQGRSGELFF
CDR3nt: TGCGCCAGCAGCTTACAGGGAAGGTCTGGGGAGCTGTTTTTT

v_gene: TRBV4-2
j_gene: TRBJ2-3
len: 18
abundance: .
d_gene: TRBD2
CDR3aa: CASSQDPLLAGLLYTQYF
CDR3nt: TGTGCCAGCAGCCAAGATCCCCTACTAGCGGGCCTCCTATATACGCAGTATTTT

v_gene: TRBV29-1
j_gene: TRBJ2-4
len: 12
abundance: .
d_gene: .
CDR3aa: CSVEGRDVEQYF
CDR3nt: TGCAGCGTTGAAGGGCGCGATGTGGAGCAGTACTTC

v_gene: TRBV7-8
j_gene: TRBJ1-2
len: 15
abundance: few
d_gene: .
CDR3aa: CASSFRGRRDYGYTF
CDR3nt: TGTGCCAGCAGCTTTAGGGGGAGAAGGGACTATGGCTACACCTTC

v_gene: TRBV9
j_gene: TRBJ2-1
len: 15
abundance: many
d_gene: TRBD1
CDR3aa: CASSVGTGGYNEQFF
CDR3nt: TGTGCCAGCAGCGTAGGGACAGGGGGCTACAATGAGCAGTTCTTC

v_gene: TRBV12-5
j_gene: TRBJ2-1
len: 17
abundance: .
d_gene: .
CDR3aa: CASGLTGTNGDYNEQFF
CDR3nt: TGTGCTAGTGGTTTGACCGGGACCAACGGGGACTACAATGAGCAGTTCTTC

v_gene: TRBV7-6
j_gene: TRBJ1-2
len: 13
abundance: .
d_gene: .
CDR3aa: CASSLQEHYGYTF
CDR3nt: TGTGCCAGCAGCTTACAGGAGCACTATGGCTACACCTTC

v_gene: TRBV20-1
j_gene: TRBJ1-1
len: 14
abundance: once
d_gene: TRBD1
CDR3aa: CSARSRDRGTEAFF
CDR3nt: TGCAGTGCTAGATCCCGGGACAGGGGGACTGAAGCTTTCTTT

v_gene: TRBV24-1
j_gene: TRBJ1-1
len: 13
abundance: .
d_gene: .
CDR3aa: CATSDLQTGEAFF
CDR3nt: TGTGCCACCAGTGATTTGCAGACAGGTGAAGCTTTCTTT

v_gene: TRBV5-1
j_gene: TRBJ1-6
len: 16
abundance: .
d_gene: .
CDR3aa: CASSTGRTGYNSPLHF
CDR3nt: TGCGCCAGCAGCACCGGAAGGACCGGTTATAATTCACCCCTCCACTTT

v_gene: TRBV24-1
j_gene: TRBJ2-5
len: 13
abundance: .
d_gene: .
CDR3aa: CATSDQYQETQYF
CDR3nt: TGTGCCACCAGTGACCAGTACCAAGAGACCCAGTACTTC

v_gene: TRBV10-3
j_gene: TRBJ2-5
len: 13
abundance: many
d_gene: TRBD1
CDR3aa: CAIMDRVEETQYF
CDR3nt: TGTGCCATCATGGACAGGGTGGAAGAGACCCAGTACTTC

v_gene: TRBV4-1
j_gene: TRBJ2-1
len: 16
abundance: .
d_gene: TRBD2
CDR3aa: CASSRAGTRSWNEQFF
CDR3nt: TGCGCCAGCAGCCGCGCCGGGACTAGAAGTTGGAATGAGCAGTTCTTC

v_gene: TRBV25-1
j_gene: TRBJ2-7
len: 13
abundance: .
d_gene: .
CDR3aa: CATNGGLTYEQYF
CDR3nt: TGTGCCACAAATGGGGGGCTGACCTACGAGCAGTACTTC

v_gene: TRBV20-1
j_gene: TRBJ1-1
len: 14
abundance: .
d_gene: TRBD1
CDR3aa: CSASSYRGNTEAFF
CDR3nt: TGCAGTGCTTCCTCTTACAGGGGGAACACTGAAGCTTTCTTT

v_gene: TRBV5-1
j_gene: TRBJ1-6
len: 15
abundance: .
d_gene: TRBD1
CDR3aa: CASSLLGQSNSPLHF
CDR3nt: TGCGCCAGCAGCTTGCTGGGACAGTCTAATTCACCCCTCCACTTT

v_gene: TRBV3-1
j_gene: TRBJ1-6
len: 13
abundance: few
d_gene: .
CDR3aa: CASSLLGNSPLHF
CDR3nt: TGTGCCAGCAGCCTTTTAGGGAATTCACCCCTCCACTTT

v_gene: TRBV11-2
j_gene: TRBJ2-1
len: 15
abundance: .
d_gene: .
CDR3aa: CASSLELAGKNEQFF
CDR3nt: TGTGCCAGCAGCTTAGAGCTAGCAGGGAAGAATGAGCAGTTCTTC

v_gene: TRBV29-1
j_gene: TRBJ2-5
len: 13
abundance: few
d_gene: TRBD1
CDR3aa: CSGQGAYQETQYF
CDR3nt: TGCAGCGGACAGGGGGCTTACCAAGAGACCCAGTACTTC

v_gene: TRBV6-1
j_gene: TRBJ1-5
len: 14
abundance: .
d_gene: .
CDR3aa: CASSEVYSNQPQHF
CDR3nt: TGTGCCAGCAGTGAGGTATATAGCAATCAGCCCCAGCATTTT

v_gene: TRBV11-2
j_gene: TRBJ2-1
len: 13
abundance: .
d_gene: .
CDR3aa: CASSYGAGTEQFF
CDR3nt: TGTGCCAGCAGCTACGGGGCCGGGACAGAGCAGTTCTTC

v_gene: TRBV10-3
j_gene: TRBJ1-2
len: 16
abundance: .
d_gene: TRBD1
CDR3aa: CATQRELRQGLDDYTF
CDR3nt: TGTGCCACCCAGCGGGAGCTTAGACAGGGATTGGATGACTACACCTTC

v_gene: TRBV4-2
j_gene: TRBJ2-7
len: 16
abundance: few
d_gene: .
CDR3aa: CASSQDLGGGAYEQYF
CDR3nt: TGTGCCAGCAGCCAAGATCTTGGAGGGGGCGCCTACGAGCAGTACTTC

v_gene: TRBV6-6
j_gene: TRBJ2-7
len: 15
abundance: few
d_gene: .
CDR3aa: CASSYSAGTQYEQYF
CDR3nt: TGTGCCAGCAGTTACTCCGCCGGGACACAGTACGAGCAGTACTTC

v_gene: TRBV6-4
j_gene: TRBJ2-7
len: 14
abundance: .
d_gene: TRBD2
CDR3aa: CAAKTSGPGCEQYF
CDR3nt: TGTGCCGCCAAAACTAGCGGCCCCGGCTGTGAGCAGTACTTC

v_gene: TRBV20-1
j_gene: TRBJ1-5
len: 13
abundance: .
d_gene: TRBD1
CDR3aa: CSATKDRDQPQHF
CDR3nt: TGCAGTGCTACCAAAGACAGGGACCAGCCCCAGCATTTT

v_gene: TRBV11-2
j_gene: TRBJ2-3
len: 13
abundance: .
d_gene: .
CDR3aa: CAGSSRSLLGQYF
CDR3nt: TGTGCCGGCAGCTCCCGGTCTCTCTTGGGGCAGTATTTT